A single sample gave rise to the 13 T cell receptor beta chains below, sequenced in a study of T cells after posttransplantation cyclophosphamide. Method: immunoSEQ multiplex PCR; TCRdb's copy keeps in-frame clones and lacks some. The sample lists 40,000 to 55,000 clones, none appearing once, the ten largest making up more than 2%. Sequences were obtained from PBMCs. These receptors were collected from a middle-aged man in good health, CMV-negative, and a related stem cell transplant donor.

This clone was seen ten or more times. The V and J genes are TRBV19 and TRBJ2-1; tentative D call: TRBD1 (6 bases). This CDR3 comprises 15 residues. V was clipped by 0 bases and J by 6 bases, with 12 bases between them. Germline V gives CDR1 LNHDA, CDR2 SQIVND (reference sequence). DNA of the CDR3: TGTGCCAGTAGTATAGAAGGGTGGGGGCCCAATGAGCAGTTCTTC. Translation gives CASSIEGWGPNEQFF.

This clone occurred many times. The rearrangement uses TRBV6-5 and TRBJ1-2, with 10 bases identical to TRBD1. The V gene end was trimmed by 3 bases and the J gene end by 4 bases; junction bases not matched to a gene: 5. In germline, CDR1 is MNHEY, CDR2 SVGAGI. This CDR3 is built from 15 residues. The CDR3 bases are TGTGCCAGCAGTTATGGGGGACAGGGGTCCTATGGCTACACCTTC. It specifies CASSYGGQGSYGYTF.

This clone was seen many times. The rearrangement links TRBV5-6 to TRBJ1-2; 7 nucleotides align to TRBD1. The CDR3 is 11 amino acids. CDR1 SGHDT and CDR2 YYEEEE come from the germline V gene. V dropped 4 bases and J dropped 7; count of bases not matched to a gene: 1. The CDR3 bases are TGTGCCAGCAGCAACAGGGGTGGCTACACCTTC. Protein product: CASSNRGGYTF.

This clone was counted at least ten times. The chain uses TRBV7-2 and TRBJ2-5; the D gene is possibly TRBD1 (7 bases). V shed 5 bases and J shed 4 bases, with 11 bases lying between them. Germline loops: CDR1 SGHTA, CDR2 FQGNSA. The CDR3 has 13 amino acids. DNA for the CDR3: TGTGCCAGCAGCCGACAGGGAGGAGAGACCCAGTACTTC. Protein product: CASSRQGGETQYF.

This clone was counted ten times or more. The rearrangement joins TRBV7-3 to TRBJ2-1; 10 bases are shared with TRBD2. CDR1 and CDR2 from the germline V gene are SGHTA and FQGTGA. Unmatched junction bases numbered 2, after V lost 2 bases and J lost 4 bases. The CDR3 sequence is 15 residues long. CDR3 amino acids: CASSLERGGYNEQFF. The CDR3 DNA reads TGTGCCAGCAGCTTAGAGCGGGGGGGATACAATGAGCAGTTCTTC.

CDR3 in DNA: TGTGCCAGTAGTATCCCCGGGGGTCCTAGCACAGATACGCAGTATTTT. Residues: CASSIPGGPSTDTQYF. The gene calls are TRBV19 and TRBJ2-3, with D possibly matching TRBD2 (6 bases). Germline-derived CDR1 and CDR2 are LNHDA and SQIVND (reference sequence). V lost 3 bases and J lost 0, with 13 bases in between. The CDR3 loop spans 16 amino acids.

This clone came up many times. The V gene is TRBV10-3, the J gene TRBJ2-3; TRBD2 matches at 9 bases. CDR3 length: 15 amino acids. After removal of 9 bases from V and 2 bases from J, the junction contained 9 bases not matched to a gene. The germline V gene encodes CDR1 ENHRY and CDR2 SYGVKD. The CDR3 sequence: CAIQPAGGNTDTQYF. The CDR3 DNA sequence: TGTGCCATTCAGCCAGCGGGGGGAAACACAGATACGCAGTATTTT.

In its sample, this clone was seen many times. This sequence joins TRBV4-3 and TRBJ2-7, with D possibly TRBD2 on 5 matching bases. This CDR3 comprises 14 residues. Germline V gene sequence: CDR1 LGHNA, CDR2 YSLEER. V lost 3 bases and J 5 bases, leaving 14 bases between the germline ends. CDR3 in amino acids: CASSQGEHPHEQYV. The CDR3 DNA follows: TGCGCCAGCAGCCAGGGAGAACATCCCCACGAGCAGTACGTC.

The table lists this clone with many counts. The chain uses TRBV27 and TRBJ2-7; 10 bases line up with TRBD2. This CDR3 is built from 14 residues. V gave up 7 bases and J gave up 0 bases; unmatched junction bases: 3. Germline-derived CDR1 and CDR2 are MNHEY and SMNVEV (reference sequence). CDR3 loop: CASKTSGHSYEQYV. CDR3 sequence (DNA): TGTGCCAGCAAGACTAGCGGGCACTCCTACGAGCAGTACGTC.

This chain joins TRBV30 and TRBJ2-7, with TRBD1 matching 7 bases. V shed 2 bases and J 0 bases; nucleotides not matched to a gene: 4. Germline V lookup: CDR1 GTSNPN, CDR2 SVGIG (reference sequence). This CDR3 has 14 residues. The CDR3 sequence is CAWSMAGGSYEQYV. The DNA of the CDR3 is TGTGCCTGGAGTATGGCAGGGGGCTCCTACGAGCAGTACGTC.

This clone turned up a few times. The chain combines TRBV9 with TRBJ2-2; TRBD1 is a possible D gene (5 bases). Trimming shortened V by 5 bases and J by 4 bases, and 21 bases separated the two germline ends. The germline V gene encodes CDR1 SGDLS and CDR2 YYNGEE. The CDR3 contains 17 residues. The CDR3 sequence is CASSLTPGRPGTGELFF. The CDR3 bases are TGTGCCAGCAGTCTTACCCCAGGGCGCCCCGGCACCGGGGAGCTGTTTTTT. Supplemented by reference TRBV9 and TRBJ2-2, the full variable domain reads DSGVTQTPKHLITATGQRVTLRCSPRSGDLSVYWYQQSLDQGLQFLIQYYNGEERAKGNILERFSAQQFPDLHSELNLSSLELGDSALYFCASSLTPGRPGTGELFFGEGSRLTVL.

This clone was picked up many times. V usage is TRBV7-3 and J usage is TRBJ2-2; D perhaps matches TRBD1 (6 bases). Germline CDR1 reads SGHTA; CDR2 reads FQGTGA. This CDR3 spans 14 amino acids. The V gene lost 5 bases and the J gene lost 6 bases, with 13 bases spanning the gap. The CDR3 DNA sequence: TGTGCCAGCAGCCAACAGGGTTCGGCCGGGGAGCTGTTTTTT. This sequence encodes CASSQQGSAGELFF.

This clone was found many times. The chain employs TRBV27 and TRBJ2-7; 9 bases fit TRBD1. The ends lost 6 bases at V and 5 bases at J; junction bases unmatched: 11. The CDR3 has 15 residues. Germline lookup yields CDR1 MNHEY and CDR2 SMNVEV (reference sequence). The CDR3 sequence is CASSRLGTGFHEQYV. Here the CDR3 DNA reads TGTGCCAGCAGCCGACTCGGGACAGGGTTCCACGAGCAGTACGTC.